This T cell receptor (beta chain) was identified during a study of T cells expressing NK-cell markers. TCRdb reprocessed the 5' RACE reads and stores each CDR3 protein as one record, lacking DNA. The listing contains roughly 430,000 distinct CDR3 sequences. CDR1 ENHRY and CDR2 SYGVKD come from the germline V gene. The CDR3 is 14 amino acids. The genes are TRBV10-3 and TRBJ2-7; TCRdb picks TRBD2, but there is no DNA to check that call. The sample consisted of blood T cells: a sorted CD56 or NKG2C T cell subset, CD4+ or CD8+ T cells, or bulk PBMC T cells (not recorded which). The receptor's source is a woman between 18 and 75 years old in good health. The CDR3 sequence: CAISAGSGTYEQYF.